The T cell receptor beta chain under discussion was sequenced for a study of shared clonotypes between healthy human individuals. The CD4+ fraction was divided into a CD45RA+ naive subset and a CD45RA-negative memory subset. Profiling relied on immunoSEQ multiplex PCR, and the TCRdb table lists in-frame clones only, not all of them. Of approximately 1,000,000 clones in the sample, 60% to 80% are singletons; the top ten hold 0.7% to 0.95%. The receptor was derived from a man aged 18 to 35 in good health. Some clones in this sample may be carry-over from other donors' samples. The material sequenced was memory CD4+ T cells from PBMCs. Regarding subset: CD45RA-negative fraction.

The CDR3, as DNA: TGTGCCAGCAGCCCCTCCGGAACGACAGGGGGCTATGAGCAGTTCTTC. Protein: CASSPSGTTGGYEQFF. V gene TRBV7-9 combines with J gene TRBJ2-1, with 10 nucleotides matching TRBD1. This CDR3 has 16 amino acids. The V and J ends lost 5 bases and 8 bases, in that order; junction bases with no gene match: 12. From germline, CDR1 is SEHNR and CDR2 FQNEAQ (reference sequence).